This TCR beta chain was recorded in a study of blood T cell repertoires in COVID-19. Study-level information: Samples of COVID-19 (acute and convalescent) were obtained from the United States, Italy and Spain.

The germline V gene has CDR1 LGHNA and CDR2 YNFKEQ. This CDR3 spans 15 amino acids. Unmatched junction bases numbered 10, after V lost 4 bases and J lost 7 bases. Methods used by the authors: From reference gene primer amplification, estimates of nucleated cell counts were derived. Clones were sequenced by immunoSEQ multiplex PCR, and TCRdb holds only the in-frame ones, with some missing. V, J and clone size reflect that table, while D and trimming were determined from the DNA. In the table there are roughly 74,000 clones, roughly 90% of which are singletons. Participants' own reports of clinical history determined their cohort assignment.

This receptor was identified in a woman aged 45-65 years with acute COVID-19. This sequence joins TRBV4-2 and TRBJ2-1; TRBD2 matches at 7 bases. The specimen sequenced was PBMCs or T cells enriched from blood (not recorded which). The chain's CDR3 is CASSPLRESGNEQFF. The CDR3 coding sequence is TGTGCCAGCAGCCCCCTGCGGGAGTCGGGGAATGAGCAGTTCTTC.